This T cell receptor beta chain stems from a study of blood T cell repertoires in COVID-19. On the study more broadly: Nucleic acid was either cDNA or gDNA, and it came from T cells, B-cell-depleted T cells, or PBMCs.

Original methodology: Nucleated cell counts were estimated from reference gene primer amplification. Data came from immunoSEQ multiplex PCR; TCRdb stores just in-frame clones and leaves some out. The D gene and trimming were derived from the DNA, and the V and J assignments and clone size from that table. The sample holds approximately 200,000 clones, approximately 83% seen once. Participants spanned ages about 18 to 90 years and resided in 20 to 30 US areas. Two negative PCRs, clearance, or symptom resolution characterized the recovered Cohort 3 donors. After removal of 5 bases from V and 3 bases from J, the junction contained 6 bases not matched to a gene. The germline CDR1 and CDR2 sequences are LNHDA and SQIVND (reference sequence). CDR3 length: 14 residues.

The rearrangement uses TRBV19 and TRBJ2-5; 7 bases agree with TRBD1. This clonotype was obtained from a man in his forties or fifties who had recovered from COVID-19. The sequenced material came from PBMCs or T cells enriched from blood (not recorded which). This CDR3 is CASSASGTEETQYF. DNA for the CDR3: TGTGCCAGTAGTGCCTCCGGGACAGAAGAGACCCAGTACTTC.